A single sample is the source of the 25 T cell receptor beta chains below, sequenced in a study of T cells after yellow fever vaccination (dated by TCRdb to about 2019). Library prep was done by 5' RACE. The sequencer was an Illumina NovaSeq 6000. Through fastp at Q25 and MiXCR, TCRdb rebuilt clones from the public reads, retaining in-frame beta chains. Entries are consolidated by CDR3 protein sequence, retaining the most common genes and DNA. Here the sample has 250,000 to 300,000 distinct CDR3 sequences; about 5.2% occur a single time. 2.5% to 4% of the sample rests with the top ten. Explained via the paper, the treatment or condition label denotes: live attenuated yellow fever vaccine strain. The specimen comprised CD4+ T cells sorted from PBMCs, sampled on the day of the yellow fever booster vaccination. The receptor set was obtained from a man aged 18 to 30 who received the YFV17D yellow fever vaccine.

This chain uses TRBV7-2 with TRBJ1-5; D perhaps matches TRBD1 (6 bases). Germline CDR1 and CDR2: SGHTA and FQGNSA. Trimming cost V 1 base and J 4 bases, with 8 bases left between them. This CDR3 is built from 14 residues. The CDR3 sequence: CASSLETGNQPQHF. The CDR3 DNA is TGTGCCAGCAGCTTAGAAACAGGGAATCAGCCCCAGCATTTT.

This clonotype was recorded many times. V usage is TRBV7-3 and J usage is TRBJ2-7; 10 bases match TRBD1. V gave up 5 bases and J gave up 6 bases; unmatched junction bases: 13. In germline, CDR1 is SGHTA, CDR2 FQGTGA. This CDR3 contains 16 residues. The CDR3 protein is CASSPPPGTGASEQYF. CDR3 DNA: TGTGCCAGCAGCCCCCCCCCCGGGACAGGGGCGAGCGAGCAGTACTTC.

The chain recombines TRBV27 with TRBJ2-5; 8 bases line up with TRBD2. The V gene end was trimmed by 6 bases and the J gene end by 5 bases; junction bases not matched to a gene: 11. In germline, CDR1 is MNHEY, CDR2 SMNVEV (reference sequence). This CDR3 has 15 residues. CDR3: CASSPRRGGTETQYF. The CDR3 region has the DNA TGTGCCAGCAGCCCACGCCGGGGGGGGACCGAGACCCAGTACTTC.

The chain recombines TRBV4-3 with TRBJ1-5; D is ambiguous. V lost 0 bases and J 6 bases, leaving 9 bases between the germline ends. The CDR3 is 14 residues long. Germline values: CDR1 LGHNA, CDR2 YSLEER. CDR3 bases: TGCGCCAGCAGCCAAGACTTTCGGGTTCAGCCCCAGCATTTT. Residues: CASSQDFRVQPQHF.

This clonotype was picked up many times. The chain employs TRBV4-3 and TRBJ1-2; TRBD1 aligns across 11 bases. The J segment lost 6 bases and the V segment lost 4 bases, leaving 1 base of the junction unmatched. The CDR3 sequence is 13 residues long. In germline, CDR1 is LGHNA, CDR2 YSLEER. The CDR3 protein is CASSPGQGDGYTF. CDR3 nucleotides: TGCGCCAGCAGCCCGGGACAGGGGGATGGCTACACCTTC.

This clonotype showed up many times. This chain links TRBV12-3 or TRBV12-4 with TRBJ2-7, with 11 bases fitting TRBD2. The CDR3 runs to 17 residues. V was pared by 3 bases and J by 3 bases, with 10 bases of the junction left unmatched. The CDR3 nucleotides are TGTGCCAGCAGTTTGGGTAGCGGGGGGGGTCTTCACTACGAGCAGTACTTC. The encoded protein is CASSLGSGGGLHYEQYF.

The chain links TRBV7-2 to TRBJ1-6; D gene unclear. Per the germline V gene, CDR1 is SGHTA and CDR2 is FQGNSA. The CDR3 loop spans 16 amino acids. V was cut by 5 bases and J by 7 bases, with 18 bases left in between. The CDR3, as DNA: TGTGCCAGCAGCCGTCCCCCGGGCACGGCGAATTCACCCCTCCACTTT. Residues: CASSRPPGTANSPLHF.

This clonotype was counted at least ten times. The V and J genes are TRBV5-1 and TRBJ2-7, with D uncertain. The ends were cut back, 0 bases at V and 5 bases at J, with 12 bases in the middle. CDR1 and CDR2 (germline): SGHRS, YFSETQ. The CDR3 is 14 amino acids. The CDR3 DNA reads TGCGCCAGCAGCTTGGCTGAACAGACAAACGAGCAGTACTTC. This translates into CASSLAEQTNEQYF.

V is TRBV14 and J is TRBJ2-7; no clear D. CDR3 length: 14 residues. Trimming cost V 0 bases and J 6 bases, with 12 bases left between them. The V gene's germline CDR1 is SGHDN and CDR2 FVKESK. The CDR3 here is CASSQEGAYGEQYV. The CDR3 DNA is TGTGCCAGCAGCCAAGAAGGCGCCTACGGCGAGCAGTACGTC.

This clonotype has more than one count but fewer than ten. This chain links TRBV25-1 with TRBJ1-3, with 7 positions matching TRBD1. The CDR3 spans 14 residues. The germline CDR1 and CDR2 sequences are MGHDK and SYGVNS. The V and J ends lost 6 bases and 4 bases, in that order; junction bases with no gene match: 6. The CDR3, as DNA: TGTGCCAGCAGAAAGGGGGCTCAAGGAAACACCATATATTTT. Amino acid sequence: CASRKGAQGNTIYF.

The V and J genes are TRBV20-1 and TRBJ2-3; 13 positions agree with TRBD2. Germline loops: CDR1 DFQATT, CDR2 SNEGSKA (reference sequence). The CDR3 runs to 12 residues. The CDR3 coding sequence is TGCGGGAGGACTAGCGGGGGAGATACGCAGTATTTT. Protein: CGRTSGGDTQYF.

The genes are TRBV29-1 and TRBJ2-5; a weak D match, TRBD1 (6 bases). The CDR3 covers 12 residues. The germline V and J ends were trimmed by 7 bases and 5 bases, with 14 bases remaining between them. Per germline, CDR1 SQVTM and CDR2 ANQGSEA. CDR3 nucleotides: TGCAGCGGGGGGCAGGTCAGGGAGACCCAGTACTTC. This codes for CSGGQVRETQYF.

The chain uses TRBV6-5 and TRBJ1-1, with a weak D call TRBD1 (5 bases). The CDR3 runs to 15 residues. V lost 0 bases and J 6 bases, leaving 14 bases between the germline ends. CDR1 and CDR2 from the germline V gene are MNHEY and SVGAGI. CDR3 nucleotide sequence: TGTGCCAGCAGTTACTCCCTCGGGCAGGGCGCTGAAGCTTTCTTT. Amino acid sequence: CASSYSLGQGAEAFF.

Ten or more counts support this clonotype. The V call is TRBV3-1, the J call TRBJ1-6; tentatively, D is TRBD1 (6 bases). The V gene lost 6 bases and the J gene lost 10 bases, with 19 bases spanning the gap. Germline V gives CDR1 LGHDT, CDR2 YNNKEL (reference sequence). This CDR3 spans 15 amino acids. Written as DNA, the CDR3 is TGTGCCAGCAGGCCAACAGGGCTCGTAACCTCACCCCTCCACTTT. Protein product: CASRPTGLVTSPLHF.

This clonotype was seen only a few times. In nucleotides, the CDR3 is TGCGCCAGCAGCTTGGCCTCGAGCGGGGGGAACTACGAGCAGTACTTC. Amino acids: CASSLASSGGNYEQYF. The chain is built from TRBV5-1 and TRBJ2-7; the match to TRBD2 covers 9 bases. The CDR3 is 16 amino acids. The germline V gene encodes CDR1 SGHRS and CDR2 YFSETQ. J lost 3 bases, V lost 0 bases, and 7 bases had no gene match.

The V call is TRBV10-3, the J call TRBJ1-1; 10 positions agree with TRBD1. Unmatched junction bases numbered 7, after V lost 6 bases and J lost 3 bases. The CDR3 is made up of 15 amino acids. Per germline, CDR1 ENHRY and CDR2 SYGVKD. CDR3 coding DNA: TGTGCCATCAGGTCGGACAGGGGGATGTACACTGAAGCTTTCTTT. Its translation is CAIRSDRGMYTEAFF.

This clonotype appeared many times. The J gene is TRBJ1-1, the V gene TRBV12-3 or TRBV12-4; D is perhaps TRBD1 (5 bases). The CDR3 loop spans 13 amino acids. V lost 7 bases to trimming and J lost 5 bases, with 14 bases between them. CDR3 protein: CASTSWGRTEAFF. DNA for the CDR3: TGTGCCAGCACCTCATGGGGGAGGACTGAAGCTTTCTTT.

This clonotype came up many times. The chain uses TRBV15 and TRBJ1-1; D is perhaps TRBD1 (5 bases). The V and J ends lost 3 bases and 1 base respectively, with 9 bases between them. The CDR3 sequence is 14 residues long. Germline values: CDR1 LNHNV, CDR2 YYDKDF (reference sequence). The CDR3 sequence is CATSSFQGNTEAFF. DNA for the CDR3: TGTGCCACCAGCAGTTTTCAGGGGAACACTGAAGCTTTCTTT.

In its sample, this clonotype was seen a few times. This sequence joins TRBV2 and TRBJ2-3; weak D call: TRBD2 (7 bases). Germline CDR1 is SNHLY and CDR2 is FYNNEI. Trimming removed 6 bases at V and 5 bases at J, with 15 bases between. The CDR3 spans 14 residues. The CDR3 loop is CASRSGGGRDTQYF. CDR3 DNA: TGTGCCAGCAGATCGGGGGGCGGTAGAGATACGCAGTATTTT.

CDR3 DNA sequence: TGCGCCAGCAGCTTTTCGGGGGAAAACACTGAAGCTTTCTTT. It encodes CASSFSGENTEAFF. The chain uses TRBV5-1 and TRBJ1-1; D is perhaps TRBD1 (5 bases). CDR3 length: 14 residues. Trimming pared 2 bases from V and 2 bases from J, leaving 10 bases between. From germline, CDR1 is SGHRS and CDR2 YFSETQ.

The V and J genes are TRBV29-1 and TRBJ1-2; a possible D gene is TRBD1 (5 bases). Trimming took off 0 bases at V and 6 bases at J, with 11 bases between the two ends. This CDR3 comprises 13 residues. The germline CDR1 and CDR2 sequences are SQVTM and ANQGSEA. DNA of the CDR3: TGCAGCGTTGAAGATCAGGGAGAGGATGGCTACACCTTC. Protein product: CSVEDQGEDGYTF.

There are a few counts of this clonotype. The J gene is TRBJ2-1, the V gene TRBV9; TRBD2 agrees at 13 bases. V lost 0 bases and J lost 7; bases outside the gene matches: 7. The CDR3 contains 17 residues. Germline assignment: CDR1 SGDLS and CDR2 YYNGEE. The CDR3 DNA sequence: TGTGCCAGCAGCGTAGGACTAGCGGGGGGCCGAGGGAATGAGCAGTTCTTC. This gives the protein CASSVGLAGGRGNEQFF.

This clonotype was found a few times. The CDR3 is CASSSTGGLRLAEAFF. The DNA of the CDR3 is TGCGCCAGCAGTAGTACCGGGGGGCTGCGCCTGGCTGAAGCTTTCTTT. V is TRBV5-1 and J is TRBJ1-1; D is possibly TRBD1 (6 bases). CDR3 length equals 16 residues. The V end was cut by 5 bases, the J end by 6 bases, with 23 bases between. Germline V gene lookup returns CDR1 SGHRS and CDR2 YFSETQ. The whole variable domain, filled in from reference TRBV5-1 and TRBJ1-1, reads KAGVTQTPRYLIKTRGQQVTLSCSPISGHRSVSWYQQTPGQGLQFLFEYFSETQRNKGNFPGRFSGRQFSNSRSEMNVSTLELGDSALYLCASSSTGGLRLAEAFFGQGTRLTVV.

This clonotype came up a few times. The chain recombines TRBV7-3 with TRBJ2-1; D might be TRBD1 (5 bases). Germline loops: CDR1 SGHTA, CDR2 FQGTGA. Trimming took 5 bases from V and 6 from J, leaving 14 bases between them. The CDR3 contains 14 residues. DNA of the CDR3: TGTGCCAGCAGCCCATACCCGACAGCCAATGAGCAGTTCTTC. It specifies CASSPYPTANEQFF.

This clonotype was seen a handful of times. V is TRBV29-1 and J is TRBJ1-6; D not resolved. The CDR3 length is 14 residues. From germline, CDR1 is SQVTM and CDR2 ANQGSEA. V gave up 6 bases and J gave up 0 bases, with 9 bases separating them. Written as DNA, the CDR3 is TGCAGCGTCCGGGATAACTCCTATAATTCACCCCTCCACTTT. The encoded protein is CSVRDNSYNSPLHF. Supplemented by reference TRBV29-1 and TRBJ1-6, the full variable domain reads SAVISQKPSRDICQRGTSLTIQCQVDSQVTMMFWYRQQPGQSLTLIATANQGSEATYESGFVIDKFPISRPNLTFSTLTVSNMSPEDSSIYLCSVRDNSYNSPLHFGNGTRLTVT.